Described below is a single T cell receptor beta chain sequence and its context. Measured with immunoSEQ multiplex PCR; TCRdb has only the in-frame clones, and not every one. This table has tens of thousands of clones, approximately 84% appearing once. The record originates from a study of control samples from healthy donors and cancer patients. This CDR3 has 14 amino acids. The V and J ends lost 4 bases and 3 bases respectively, with 11 bases between them. Looked up from germline, CDR1 is SGHRS and CDR2 is YFSETQ. The source is a man in his sixties or seventies with lung cancer. The sample consisted of PBMCs. This rearrangement joins TRBV5-1 to TRBJ2-1; maybe TRBD1 (7 bases). CDR3 DNA sequence: TGCGCCAGCAGCCCCAGGGGGGTCTACAATGAGCAGTTCTTC. Amino acids: CASSPRGVYNEQFF.